What follows are 31 T cell receptor beta chains derived from one specimen sequenced in a study of PD-1 blockade in classical Hodgkin lymphoma (dated by TCRdb to the early 2020s). Library method: the immunoSEQ multiplex PCR assay. Entries here come from immuneACCESS through TCRdb and include only in-frame sequences with V and J called. Some clones fail to appear in such tables; in the studies checked, an unresolved V gene covers under half of the shortfall, and the cause of the remainder is unknown. The sample profile shows roughly 100,000 clones; about 93% of them were found once. The biggest ten clones account for just under 2% of the sample. The sample's time point, from its label and the paper: cycle 4 day 1 (C4D1), after 6 weeks of nivolumab. Every trial patient had relapsed after autologous stem cell transplantation, and cohorts A, B and C differed in prior brentuximab vedotin exposure. Source: peripheral blood mononuclear cells (PBMCs), taken before the fourth cycle of nivolumab. The receptors stem from a human donor with classical Hodgkin lymphoma.

The CDR3 sequence is CAWSGKGTWTNEQFF. The CDR3 bases are TGTGCCTGGAGTGGGAAGGGGACATGGACCAATGAGCAGTTCTTC. The chain joins TRBV30 to TRBJ2-1, with D possibly matching TRBD1 (6 bases). Germline V gene lookup returns CDR1 GTSNPN and CDR2 SVGIG (reference sequence). Trimming took off 1 base at V and 6 bases at J, with 16 bases between the two ends. This CDR3 is 15 amino acids long.

The chain combines TRBV4-1 with TRBJ1-5; D may be TRBD1 (5 bases). Germline CDR1 is MGHRA and CDR2 is YSYEKL. Trimming cost V 0 bases and J 7 bases, with 16 bases left between them. The CDR3 covers 16 residues. The CDR3 DNA sequence: TGCGCCAGCAGCCAAGAATCAGGGTCGGGGGGACAGCCCCAGCATTTT. Its protein product is CASSQESGSGGQPQHF.

The chain links TRBV14 to TRBJ2-1, with a tentative D call TRBD2 (6 bases). Looked up from germline, CDR1 is SGHDN and CDR2 is FVKESK. The CDR3 sequence is 13 residues long. The germline V and J ends were trimmed by 10 bases and 7 bases, with 17 bases remaining between them. The CDR3 nucleotides are TGTGCCACCTCTCAGGCCGGGGGTAATGAGCAGTTCTTC. Protein: CATSQAGGNEQFF.

A word on this clone: Mismatch with germline at one junction end may stem from a read error. The chain joins TRBV7-8 to TRBJ1-2, with a weak D call TRBD1 (5 bases). The CDR3 runs 16 residues. Looked up from germline, CDR1 is SGHVS and CDR2 is FQNEAQ. CDR3 residues: CASRLGTAELGGGYTF. The CDR3 DNA sequence: TGTGCCAGCAGGTTAGGGACGGCAGAGTTGGGAGGTGGCTACACCTTC.

This rearrangement joins TRBV5-1 to TRBJ1-1; possible D gene TRBD1, 6 bases. This CDR3 region has 13 residues. V shed 3 bases and J shed 8 bases, with 14 bases lying between them. Looked up from germline, CDR1 is SGHRS and CDR2 is YFSETQ. The CDR3 DNA sequence: TGCGCCAGCAGCTCCTCGGACAGCCGGGAAGCTTTCTTT. Protein product: CASSSSDSREAFF.

With respect to this clone: The conserved phenylalanine or tryptophan is not found at the CDR3 terminus, so this likely reflects a read error. The DNA is omitted, as the CDR3 cannot be located on it reliably, and the CDR3 follows TCRdb's listing. V is TRBV21-1 and J is TRBJ1-4; the table's D call TRBD1 went unverified against the DNA. TRBV21-1 is flagged as a pseudogene. A total of 11 residues make up the CDR3, ends included. CDR3 in amino acids: CASSKGCRDND.

The rearrangement joins TRBV6-1 to TRBJ1-1; D gene ambiguous. The V end was cut by 6 bases, the J end by 6 bases, with 14 bases between. Germline loops: CDR1 MNHNS, CDR2 SASEGT. This CDR3 region has 13 residues. The CDR3 sequence is CASRPYRRAEAFF. In DNA, the CDR3 is TGTGCCAGCAGGCCCTACCGGAGGGCTGAAGCTTTCTTT.

The chain links TRBV29-1 to TRBJ2-3; perhaps TRBD1 as D (6 bases). The V end lost 2 bases, the J end lost 0 bases, and 15 bases lay between the germline ends. Germline loops: CDR1 SQVTM, CDR2 ANQGSEA. The CDR3 totals 16 residues. The CDR3 here is CSVENRDTVSTDTQYF. The DNA for the CDR3 is TGCAGCGTTGAAAACAGGGACACCGTTAGCACAGATACGCAGTATTTT.

Only a few counts were recorded for this clone. J is TRBJ2-3 and V is TRBV30; a possible D gene is TRBD2 (6 bases). This CDR3 comprises 15 residues. From germline, CDR1 is GTSNPN and CDR2 SVGIG (reference sequence). Trimming cost V 0 bases and J 1 base, with 11 bases left between them. The CDR3 sequence: CAWSVRGIRTDTQYF. In DNA, the CDR3 is TGTGCCTGGAGTGTACGGGGGATTCGCACAGATACGCAGTATTTT.

The V and J genes are TRBV2 and TRBJ2-5; D is uncertain. The CDR3 consists of 12 residues. Trimming took off 8 bases at V and 5 bases at J, with 12 bases between the two ends. Germline CDR1 reads SNHLY; CDR2 reads FYNNEI. The CDR3 reads CASALVLETQYF. The DNA for the CDR3 is TGTGCCAGCGCGTTGGTGTTGGAGACCCAGTACTTC.

V is TRBV27 and J is TRBJ1-3; unclear D gene. Germline V gives CDR1 MNHEY, CDR2 SMNVEV (reference sequence). Trimming shortened V by 4 bases and J by 0 bases, and 10 bases separated the two germline ends. There are 15 residues in the CDR3. The CDR3 here is CASSSRGFSGNTIYF. The DNA of the CDR3 is TGTGCCAGCAGTTCCCGCGGCTTCTCTGGAAACACCATATATTTT.

V and J are TRBV12-5 and TRBJ2-3; tentatively, D is TRBD2 (7 bases). The CDR3 is 17 residues long. V gave up 1 base and J gave up 4 bases, with 18 bases separating them. Germline V gene sequence: CDR1 LGHNT, CDR2 FRNRAP. The CDR3 protein is CASGLGQERGGPDTQYF. The CDR3 bases are TGTGCTAGTGGTTTGGGACAGGAGAGGGGAGGGCCAGATACGCAGTATTTT.

This sequence joins TRBV18 and TRBJ2-1; D could derive from TRBD1 or TRBD2 (5 bases each). Germline V gives CDR1 KGHSH, CDR2 LQKENI. This CDR3 has 14 amino acids. Trimming shortened V by 8 bases and J by 2 bases, and 13 bases separated the two germline ends. The chain's CDR3 is CASRGPMAYNEQFF. CDR3 bases: TGTGCCAGCCGGGGCCCAATGGCCTACAATGAGCAGTTCTTC.

CDR3 residues: CASSLAAMGEQYF. In DNA form, the CDR3 reads TGCGCCAGCAGCTTGGCCGCTATGGGGGAGCAGTACTTC. This rearrangement joins TRBV5-1 to TRBJ2-7; D is unresolved. CDR3 length: 13 amino acids. CDR1 SGHRS and CDR2 YFSETQ come from the germline V gene. The V gene lost 0 bases and the J gene lost 7 bases, with 11 bases spanning the gap.

The chain recombines TRBV4-1 with TRBJ1-2, with a tentative D call TRBD1 (6 bases). The V end was cut by 2 bases, the J end by 5 bases, with 12 bases between. This CDR3 comprises 14 residues. Germline lookup yields CDR1 MGHRA and CDR2 YSYEKL. CDR3 DNA sequence: TGCGCCAGCAGCCAACCCCCAGGGGATTATGGCTACACCTTC. Residues: CASSQPPGDYGYTF.

The gene calls are TRBV9 and TRBJ2-1; 14 nucleotides align to TRBD2. Per the germline V gene, CDR1 is SGDLS and CDR2 is YYNGEE. The V gene end was trimmed by 4 bases and the J gene end by 2 bases; junction bases not matched to a gene: 8. The CDR3 runs 18 residues. As DNA, the CDR3 is TGTGCCAGCAGCCCGCGACTAGCGGGAGGGCTGCCCTACAATGAGCAGTTCTTC. Its translation is CASSPRLAGGLPYNEQFF.

This chain uses TRBV9 with TRBJ2-7, with 9 positions matching TRBD1. The CDR3 contains 15 residues. Germline CDR1 SGDLS, CDR2 YYNGEE. Trimming at V came to 2 bases and at J to 2 bases, leaving 5 bases not matched to a gene. The CDR3 nucleotides are TGTGCCAGCAGCGTGAGACAGGGGGTGACCTACGAGCAGTACTTC. Translating gives CASSVRQGVTYEQYF.

The chain joins TRBV9 to TRBJ1-3; D may be TRBD1 (5 bases). The CDR3 extends over 14 amino acids. The V gene's germline CDR1 is SGDLS and CDR2 YYNGEE. V was pared by 3 bases and J by 2 bases, with 9 bases between. In DNA, the CDR3 is TGTGCCAGCAGCGCGACGACAGCTGGAAACACCATATATTTT. Translation: CASSATTAGNTIYF.

This chain uses TRBV10-3 with TRBJ2-1; TRBD2 matches 8 bases. CDR1 ENHRY and CDR2 SYGVKD come from the germline V gene. The CDR3 totals 15 residues. The V segment lost 6 bases and the J segment 5 bases; nucleotides outside the gene matches: 9. The CDR3 spells CAISPVAGSHNEQFF. The CDR3 DNA sequence: TGTGCCATCAGCCCAGTAGCGGGATCCCACAATGAGCAGTTCTTC.

The V call is TRBV28, the J call TRBJ2-3, with D perhaps matching TRBD1 (5 bases). V lost 2 bases to trimming and J lost 6 bases, with 15 bases between them. The CDR3 has 15 residues. Germline loops: CDR1 MDHEN, CDR2 SYDVKM. CDR3 amino acids: CASSLLQGTLDTQYF. In nucleotides, the CDR3 is TGTGCCAGCAGTTTACTTCAGGGCACCCTGGATACGCAGTATTTT.

The chain uses TRBV7-9 and TRBJ2-1, with D unclear. The CDR3 loop spans 12 amino acids. V was shortened by 5 bases and J by 0 bases, with 2 bases between the two germline ends. CDR1 is SEHNR and CDR2 is FQNEAQ in the germline V gene (reference sequence). As DNA, the CDR3 is TGTGCCAGCAGCCACTCCTACAATGAGCAGTTCTTC. Translating gives CASSHSYNEQFF.

This clone has more than one count but fewer than ten. The rearrangement joins TRBV5-6 to TRBJ1-3; TRBD1 might be the D (5 bases). The V gene's germline CDR1 is SGHDT and CDR2 YYEEEE. Trimming shortened V by 2 bases and J by 4 bases, and 13 bases separated the two germline ends. The CDR3 is 15 residues long. In DNA form, the CDR3 reads TGTGCCAGCAGCTTTAACAGAGGGACCGGAAACACCATATATTTT. This translates into CASSFNRGTGNTIYF.

This clone was detected once. The chain carries TRBV5-1 and TRBJ1-6; 8 bases are shared with TRBD1. This CDR3 has 19 residues. The germline V gene encodes CDR1 SGHRS and CDR2 YFSETQ. V shed 4 bases, J shed 9 bases, and the junction held 21 bases outside the gene matches. CDR3 residues: CASSRGQGASRGSSSPLHF. The CDR3 DNA sequence: TGCGCCAGCAGCCGCGGACAGGGAGCTTCTAGAGGGAGTAGTTCACCCCTCCACTTT.

In this sample, this clone turned up a few times. This chain connects TRBV28 to TRBJ2-7; the match to TRBD1 covers 7 bases. The V and J ends lost 6 bases and 3 bases, in that order; junction bases with no gene match: 8. The germline V gene encodes CDR1 MDHEN and CDR2 SYDVKM. This CDR3 is built from 14 residues. CDR3 region: CASSLDRSLYEQYF. The CDR3 region has the DNA TGTGCCAGCAGCCTGGACAGGAGCCTCTACGAGCAGTACTTC.

The genes are TRBV5-4 and TRBJ2-7, with D perhaps matching TRBD2 (5 bases). Trimming stripped 0 bases from V and 5 bases from J, with 12 bases between. The CDR3 extends over 14 amino acids. Germline CDR1 SGHNT, CDR2 YYREEE (reference sequence). Here the CDR3 reads CASSLGEGVNEQYF. The CDR3 DNA reads TGTGCCAGCAGCTTGGGTGAGGGTGTCAACGAGCAGTACTTC.

The chain combines TRBV6-5 with TRBJ2-4; weak D call: TRBD2 (6 bases). Germline CDR1 is MNHEY and CDR2 is SVGAGI. The CDR3 has 14 amino acids. The ends were cut back, 0 bases at V and 8 bases at J, with 11 bases in the middle. The CDR3 sequence: CASSYSTTGDIQYF. In DNA form, the CDR3 reads TGTGCCAGCAGTTACTCTACAACGGGGGACATTCAGTACTTC.

The CDR3 DNA reads as TGTGCCAGCAGACAGGGAAATCAGCCCCAGCATTTT. This sequence encodes CASRQGNQPQHF. The chain joins TRBV6-5 to TRBJ1-5; D possibly corresponds to TRBD1 (6 bases). Looked up from germline, CDR1 is MNHEY and CDR2 is SVGAGI. The CDR3 sequence is 12 residues long. V dropped 6 bases and J dropped 4 bases, with 7 bases sitting between them.

The chain couples TRBV7-9 to TRBJ1-1; D unresolved. The CDR3 totals 11 residues. Trimming removed 8 bases from V and 1 base from J, with 5 bases in between. The germline V gene encodes CDR1 SEHNR and CDR2 FQNEAQ (reference sequence). DNA of the CDR3: TGTGCCAGCGGAGGGAACACTGAAGCTTTCTTT. Translating gives CASGGNTEAFF.

The chain recombines TRBV27 with TRBJ1-1, with D unclear. The length of the CDR3 is 11 residues. The germline V gene has CDR1 MNHEY and CDR2 SMNVEV (reference sequence). With 8 bases removed from V and 0 bases from J, the gap between germline ends came to 4 bases. In DNA, the CDR3 is TGTGCCAGCGTCGTGAACACTGAAGCTTTCTTT. Translation: CASVVNTEAFF.

The chain is built from TRBV7-9 and TRBJ2-7; TRBD1 aligns across 7 bases. This CDR3 has 14 residues. The ends lost 5 bases at V and 2 bases at J; junction bases unmatched: 6. Germline CDR1 reads SEHNR; CDR2 reads FQNEAQ (reference sequence). The CDR3 DNA reads as TGTGCCAGCAGCAAAAGGGACAGCCCCTACGAGCAGTACTTC. Protein: CASSKRDSPYEQYF. The entire variable domain, with the rest obtained from reference TRBV7-9 and TRBJ2-7, is as follows: DTGVSQNPRHKITKRGQNVTFRCDPISEHNRLYWYRQTLGQGPEFLTYFQNEAQLEKSRLLSDRFSAERPKGSFSTLEIQRTEQGDSAMYLCASSKRDSPYEQYFGPGTRLTVT.

This rearrangement joins TRBV14 to TRBJ1-1; tentatively, D is TRBD1 (5 bases). Germline V gene sequence: CDR1 SGHDN, CDR2 FVKESK. The length of the CDR3 is 11 residues. V lost 4 bases to trimming and J lost 14 bases, with 14 bases between them. As DNA, the CDR3 is TGTGCCAGCAGCCGCTTATGGGACCTCTTCTTT. This sequence encodes CASSRLWDLFF.